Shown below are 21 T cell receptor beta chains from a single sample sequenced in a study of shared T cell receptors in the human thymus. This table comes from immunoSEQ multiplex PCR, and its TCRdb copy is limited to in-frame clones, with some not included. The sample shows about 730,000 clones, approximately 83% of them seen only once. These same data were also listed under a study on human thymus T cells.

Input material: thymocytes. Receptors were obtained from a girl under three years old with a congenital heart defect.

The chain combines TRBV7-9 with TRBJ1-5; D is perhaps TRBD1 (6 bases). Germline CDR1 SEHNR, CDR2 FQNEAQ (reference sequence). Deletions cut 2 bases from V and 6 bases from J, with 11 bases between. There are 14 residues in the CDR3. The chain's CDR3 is CASSLSGVGQPQHF. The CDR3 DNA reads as TGTGCCAGCAGCTTATCAGGGGTCGGTCAGCCCCAGCATTTT.

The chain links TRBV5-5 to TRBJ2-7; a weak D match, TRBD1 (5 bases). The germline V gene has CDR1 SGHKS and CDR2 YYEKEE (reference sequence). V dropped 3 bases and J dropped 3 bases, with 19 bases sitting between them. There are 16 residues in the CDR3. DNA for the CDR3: TGTGCCAGCAGCTGGAAAAGGGGCTCACCCAACTACGAGCAGTACTTC. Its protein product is CASSWKRGSPNYEQYF.

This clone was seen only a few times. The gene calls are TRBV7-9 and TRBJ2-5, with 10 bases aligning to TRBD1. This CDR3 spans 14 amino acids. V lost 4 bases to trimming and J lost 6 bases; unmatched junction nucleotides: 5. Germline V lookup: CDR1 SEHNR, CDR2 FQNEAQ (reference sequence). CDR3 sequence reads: CASSYPGQGKTQYF. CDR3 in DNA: TGTGCCAGCAGCTATCCGGGACAGGGGAAGACCCAGTACTTC.

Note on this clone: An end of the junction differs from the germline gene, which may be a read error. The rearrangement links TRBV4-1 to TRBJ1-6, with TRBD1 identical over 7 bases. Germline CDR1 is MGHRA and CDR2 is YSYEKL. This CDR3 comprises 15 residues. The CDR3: CASSQVRTGYISLHF. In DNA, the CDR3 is TGTGCCAGCAGCCAAGTCAGGACAGGCTACATCTCCCTCCACTTT.

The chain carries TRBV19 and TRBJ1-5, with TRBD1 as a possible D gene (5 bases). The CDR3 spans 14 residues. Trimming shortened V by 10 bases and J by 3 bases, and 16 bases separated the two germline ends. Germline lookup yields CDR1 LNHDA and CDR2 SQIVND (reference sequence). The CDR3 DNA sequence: TGTGCCACACACACACAAGGGGACAATCAGCCCCAGCATTTT. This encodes CATHTQGDNQPQHF.

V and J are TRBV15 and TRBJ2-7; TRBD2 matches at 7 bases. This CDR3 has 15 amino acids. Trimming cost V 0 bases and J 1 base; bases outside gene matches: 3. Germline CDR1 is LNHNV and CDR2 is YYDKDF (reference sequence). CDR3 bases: TGTGCCACCAGCAGAGAGGGGAGGGGTTCCTACGAGCAGTACTTC. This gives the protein CATSREGRGSYEQYF. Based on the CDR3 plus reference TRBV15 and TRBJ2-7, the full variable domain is DAMVIQNPRYQVTQFGKPVTLSCSQTLNHNVMYWYQQKSSQAPKLLFHYYDKDFNNEADTPDNFQSRRPNTSFCFLDIRSPGLGDTAMYLCATSREGRGSYEQYFGPGTRLTVT.

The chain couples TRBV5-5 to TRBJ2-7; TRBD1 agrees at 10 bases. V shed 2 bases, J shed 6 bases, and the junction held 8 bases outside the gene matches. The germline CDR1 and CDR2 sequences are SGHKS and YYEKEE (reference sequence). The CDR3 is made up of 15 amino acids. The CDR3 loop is CASSFLDRGLGEQYF. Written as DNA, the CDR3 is TGTGCCAGCAGCTTTCTCGACAGGGGGCTTGGCGAGCAGTACTTC.

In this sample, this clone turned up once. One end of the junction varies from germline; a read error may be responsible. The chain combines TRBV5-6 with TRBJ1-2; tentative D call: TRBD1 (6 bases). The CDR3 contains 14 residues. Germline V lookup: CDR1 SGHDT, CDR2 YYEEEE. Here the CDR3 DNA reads TGTGCCAGCAGCTTGGCCTACAGGGTCTATGGCCACACCTTC. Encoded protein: CASSLAYRVYGHTF.

In nucleotides, the CDR3 is TGCGCCAGCAGCCAAACCTGCTCCGGTTCAGGGGCTCGTAACACCGGGGAGCTGTTTTTT. Amino acids: CASSQTCSGSGARNTGELFF. V and J are TRBV4-1 and TRBJ2-2, with D tentatively TRBD1 (6 bases). V gave up 2 bases and J gave up 2 bases, with 24 bases separating them. Germline V gene sequence: CDR1 MGHRA, CDR2 YSYEKL. The CDR3 extends over 20 amino acids.

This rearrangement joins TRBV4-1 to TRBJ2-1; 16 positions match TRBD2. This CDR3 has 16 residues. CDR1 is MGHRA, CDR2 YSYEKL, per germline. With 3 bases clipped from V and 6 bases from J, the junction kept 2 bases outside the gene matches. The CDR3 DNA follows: TGCGCCAGCAGCCAGGGGACTAGCGGGGGGGTCAATGAGCAGTTCTTC. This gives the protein CASSQGTSGGVNEQFF.

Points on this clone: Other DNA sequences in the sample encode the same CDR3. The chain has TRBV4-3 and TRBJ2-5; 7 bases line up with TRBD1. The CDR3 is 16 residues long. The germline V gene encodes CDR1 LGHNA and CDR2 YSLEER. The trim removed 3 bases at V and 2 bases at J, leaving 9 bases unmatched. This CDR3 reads CASSQALDRVQETQYF. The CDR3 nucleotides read TGCGCCAGCAGCCAGGCCCTAGACAGGGTTCAAGAGACCCAGTACTTC.

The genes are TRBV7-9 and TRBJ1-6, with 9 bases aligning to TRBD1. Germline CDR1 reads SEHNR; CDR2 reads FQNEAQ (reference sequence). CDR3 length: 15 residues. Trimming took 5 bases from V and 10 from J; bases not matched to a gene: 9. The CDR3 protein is CASSPGTGPRSPLHF. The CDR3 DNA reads TGTGCCAGCAGCCCGGGGACAGGGCCTAGATCACCCCTCCACTTT.

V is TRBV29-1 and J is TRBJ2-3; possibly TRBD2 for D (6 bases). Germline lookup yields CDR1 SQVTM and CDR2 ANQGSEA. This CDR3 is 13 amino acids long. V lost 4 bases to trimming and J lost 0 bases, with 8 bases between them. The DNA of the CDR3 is TGCAGCGTTGTGGGGACTAGCACAGATACGCAGTATTTT. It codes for CSVVGTSTDTQYF.

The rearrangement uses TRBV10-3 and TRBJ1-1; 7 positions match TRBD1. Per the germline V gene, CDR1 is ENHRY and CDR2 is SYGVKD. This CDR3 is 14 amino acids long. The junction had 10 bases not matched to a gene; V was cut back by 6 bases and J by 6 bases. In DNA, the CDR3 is TGTGCCATCAGACTAGGAACAGGGGAGGCTGAAGCTTTCTTT. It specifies CAIRLGTGEAEAFF.

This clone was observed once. In DNA form, the CDR3 reads TGTGCCAGCAGTTTGGGAGCGGCTGGAAACACCATATATTTT. Translated, it gives CASSLGAAGNTIYF. The chain uses TRBV27 and TRBJ1-3; no firm D call. CDR3 length equals 14 residues. V was clipped by 3 bases and J by 2 bases, with 8 bases between them. The germline gives CDR1 MNHEY, CDR2 SMNVEV (reference sequence).

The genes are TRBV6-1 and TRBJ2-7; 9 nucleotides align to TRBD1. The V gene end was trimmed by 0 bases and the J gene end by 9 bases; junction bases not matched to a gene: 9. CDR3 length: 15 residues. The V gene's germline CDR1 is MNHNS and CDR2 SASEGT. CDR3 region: CASSEAGQGQCVQYF. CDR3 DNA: TGTGCCAGCAGTGAAGCGGGACAGGGACAGTGTGTGCAGTACTTC.

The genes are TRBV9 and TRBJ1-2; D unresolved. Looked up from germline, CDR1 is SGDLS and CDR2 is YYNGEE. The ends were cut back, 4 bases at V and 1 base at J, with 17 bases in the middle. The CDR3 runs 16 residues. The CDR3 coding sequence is TGTGCCAGCAGCCAACTTTCGGCAGGCCTTAACTATGGCTACACCTTC. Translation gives CASSQLSAGLNYGYTF.

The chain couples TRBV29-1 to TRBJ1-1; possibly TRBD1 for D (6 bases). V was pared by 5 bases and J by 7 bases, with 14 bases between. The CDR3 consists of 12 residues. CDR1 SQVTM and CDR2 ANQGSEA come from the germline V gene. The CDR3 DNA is TGCAGCGTTACCGGACAGCCTCATGAAGCTTTCTTT. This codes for CSVTGQPHEAFF.

The CDR3 DNA sequence: TGTGCCAGCAGCTTGCTGGCCACAGGGGTCAGGAATTCACCCCTCCACTTT. Protein sequence: CASSLLATGVRNSPLHF. The chain has TRBV5-5 and TRBJ1-6, with TRBD1 identical over 7 bases. Trimming at V came to 1 base and at J to 7 bases, leaving 11 bases not matched to a gene. Germline loops: CDR1 SGHKS, CDR2 YYEKEE (reference sequence). The CDR3 has 17 amino acids.

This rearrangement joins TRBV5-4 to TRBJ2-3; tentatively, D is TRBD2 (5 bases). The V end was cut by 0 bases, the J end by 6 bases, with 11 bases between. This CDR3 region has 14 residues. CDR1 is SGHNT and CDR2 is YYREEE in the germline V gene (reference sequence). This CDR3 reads CASSLAPLADTQYF. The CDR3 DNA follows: TGTGCCAGCAGCTTGGCCCCCTTAGCGGATACGCAGTATTTT.

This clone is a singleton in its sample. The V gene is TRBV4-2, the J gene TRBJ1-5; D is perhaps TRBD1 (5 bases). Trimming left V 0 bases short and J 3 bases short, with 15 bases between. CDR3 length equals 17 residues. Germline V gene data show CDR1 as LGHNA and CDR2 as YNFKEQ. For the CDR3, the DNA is TGTGCCAGCAGCCAAGATTTCGACAGTCGGTTCAATCAGCCCCAGCATTTT. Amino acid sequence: CASSQDFDSRFNQPQHF.